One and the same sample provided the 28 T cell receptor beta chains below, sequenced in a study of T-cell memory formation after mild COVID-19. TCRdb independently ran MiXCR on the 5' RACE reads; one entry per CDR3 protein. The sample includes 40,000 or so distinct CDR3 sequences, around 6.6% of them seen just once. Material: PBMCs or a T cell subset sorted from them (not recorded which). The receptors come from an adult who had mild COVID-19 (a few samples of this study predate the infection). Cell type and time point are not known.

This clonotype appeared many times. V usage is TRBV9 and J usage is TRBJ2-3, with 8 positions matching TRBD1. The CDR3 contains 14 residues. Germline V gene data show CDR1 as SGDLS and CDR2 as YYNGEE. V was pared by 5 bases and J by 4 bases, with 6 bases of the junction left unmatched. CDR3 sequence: CASSRQGRADTQYF. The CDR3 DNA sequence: TGTGCCAGCAGTAGACAGGGGCGCGCAGATACGCAGTATTTT.

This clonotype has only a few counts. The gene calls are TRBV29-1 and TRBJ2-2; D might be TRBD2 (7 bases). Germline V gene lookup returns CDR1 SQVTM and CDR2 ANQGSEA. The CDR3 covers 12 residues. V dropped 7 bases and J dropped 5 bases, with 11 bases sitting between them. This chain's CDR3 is CSAGGLTGELFF. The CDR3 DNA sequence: TGCAGCGCGGGGGGCCTGACCGGGGAGCTGTTTTTT.

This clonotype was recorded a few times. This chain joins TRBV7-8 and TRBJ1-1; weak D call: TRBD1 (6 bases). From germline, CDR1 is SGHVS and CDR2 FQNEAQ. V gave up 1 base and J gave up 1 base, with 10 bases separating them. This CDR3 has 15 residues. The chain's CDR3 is CASSLVQGKNTEAFF. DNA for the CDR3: TGTGCCAGCAGCTTAGTCCAGGGGAAGAACACTGAAGCTTTCTTT. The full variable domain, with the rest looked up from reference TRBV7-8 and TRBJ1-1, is GAGVSQSPRYKVAKRGQDVALRCDPISGHVSLFWYQQALGQGPEFLTYFQNEAQLDKSGLPSDRFFAERPEGSVSTLKIQRTQQEDSAVYLCASSLVQGKNTEAFFGQGTRLTVV.

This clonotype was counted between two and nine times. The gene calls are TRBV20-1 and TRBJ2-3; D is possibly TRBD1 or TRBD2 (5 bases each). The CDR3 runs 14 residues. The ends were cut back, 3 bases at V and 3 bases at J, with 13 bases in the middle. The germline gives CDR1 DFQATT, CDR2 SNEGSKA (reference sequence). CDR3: CSASGAPRTDTQYF. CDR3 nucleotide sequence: TGCAGTGCTAGCGGGGCTCCCCGAACAGATACGCAGTATTTT.

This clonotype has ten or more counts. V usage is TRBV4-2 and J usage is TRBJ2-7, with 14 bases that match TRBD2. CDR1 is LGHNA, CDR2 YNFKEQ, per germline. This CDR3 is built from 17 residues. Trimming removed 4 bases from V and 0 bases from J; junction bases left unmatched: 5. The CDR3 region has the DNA TGTGCCAGCAGCCTTCAGGGGACTAGCGGGAGCTCCTACGAGCAGTACTTC. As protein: CASSLQGTSGSSYEQYF.

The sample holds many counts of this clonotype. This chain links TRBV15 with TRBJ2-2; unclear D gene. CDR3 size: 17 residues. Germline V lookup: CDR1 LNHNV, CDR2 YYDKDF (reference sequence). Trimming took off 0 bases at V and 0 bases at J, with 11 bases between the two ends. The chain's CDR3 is CATSRDQASPNTGELFF. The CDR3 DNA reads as TGTGCCACCAGCAGAGATCAAGCCAGCCCGAACACCGGGGAGCTGTTTTTT.

CDR3 sequence reads: CASSALGFDRGNQPQHF. The DNA of the CDR3 is TGTGCCAGCAGTGCCCTAGGGTTTGACAGGGGCAATCAGCCCCAGCATTTT. The V and J genes are TRBV27 and TRBJ1-5; 7 nucleotides agree with TRBD1. CDR1 is MNHEY, CDR2 SMNVEV, per germline (reference sequence). With 5 bases clipped from V and 2 bases from J, the junction kept 12 bases outside the gene matches. CDR3 length equals 17 residues.

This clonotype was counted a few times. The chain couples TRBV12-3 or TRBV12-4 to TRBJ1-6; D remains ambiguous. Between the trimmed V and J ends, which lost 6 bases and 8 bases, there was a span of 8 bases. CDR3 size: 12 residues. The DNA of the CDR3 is TGTGCCAGCAGCCCACCTTATTCACCCCTCCACTTT. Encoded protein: CASSPPYSPLHF.

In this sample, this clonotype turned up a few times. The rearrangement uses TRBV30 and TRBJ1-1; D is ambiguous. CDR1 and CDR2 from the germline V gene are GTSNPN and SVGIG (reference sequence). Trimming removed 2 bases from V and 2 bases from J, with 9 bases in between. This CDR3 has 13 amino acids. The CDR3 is CAWSRNLNTEAFF. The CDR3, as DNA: TGTGCCTGGAGTCGGAACCTCAACACTGAAGCTTTCTTT.

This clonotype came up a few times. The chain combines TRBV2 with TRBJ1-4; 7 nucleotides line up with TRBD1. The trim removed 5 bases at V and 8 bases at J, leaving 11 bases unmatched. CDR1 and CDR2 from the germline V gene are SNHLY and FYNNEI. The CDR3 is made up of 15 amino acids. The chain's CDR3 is CASSLQGPPSEKLFF. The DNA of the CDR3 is TGTGCCAGCAGTCTACAGGGGCCTCCTTCCGAAAAACTGTTTTTT.

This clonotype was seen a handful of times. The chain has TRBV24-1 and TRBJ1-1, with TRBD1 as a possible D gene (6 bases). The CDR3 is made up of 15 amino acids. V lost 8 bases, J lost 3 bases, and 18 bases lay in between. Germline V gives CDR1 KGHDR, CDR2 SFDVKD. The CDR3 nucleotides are TGTGCCACCATGGGCAGGGGAAATGAGGACACTGAAGCTTTCTTT. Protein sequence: CATMGRGNEDTEAFF.

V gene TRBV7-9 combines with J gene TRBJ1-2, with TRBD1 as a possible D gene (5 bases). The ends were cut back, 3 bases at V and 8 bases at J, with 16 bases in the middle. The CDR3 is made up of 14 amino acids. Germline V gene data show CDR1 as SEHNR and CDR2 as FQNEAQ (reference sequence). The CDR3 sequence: CASSFTPRGRGYTF. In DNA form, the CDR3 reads TGTGCCAGCAGCTTCACGCCACGGGGCCGGGGCTACACCTTC.

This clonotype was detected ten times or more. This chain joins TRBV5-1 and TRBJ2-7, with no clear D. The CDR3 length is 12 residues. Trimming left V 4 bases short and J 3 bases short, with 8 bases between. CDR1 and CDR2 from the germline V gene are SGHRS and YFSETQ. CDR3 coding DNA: TGCGCCAGCAGCAGATCCTACTACGAGCAGTACTTC. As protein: CASSRSYYEQYF.

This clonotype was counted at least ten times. The CDR3 protein is CAWSGQAPDTQYF. DNA for the CDR3: TGTGCCTGGAGTGGTCAGGCTCCCGATACGCAGTATTTT. The V gene is TRBV30, the J gene TRBJ2-3; no definite D call. Germline CDR1 reads GTSNPN; CDR2 reads SVGIG (reference sequence). Trimming removed 1 base at V and 6 bases at J, with 11 bases between. The CDR3 length is 13 residues.

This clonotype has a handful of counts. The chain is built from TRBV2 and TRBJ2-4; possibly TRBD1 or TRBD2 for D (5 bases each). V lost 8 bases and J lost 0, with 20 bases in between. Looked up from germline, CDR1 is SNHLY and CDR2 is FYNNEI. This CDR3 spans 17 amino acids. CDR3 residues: CASGPPRGQLAKNIQYF. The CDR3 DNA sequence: TGTGCCAGCGGCCCCCCTCGGGGCCAATTAGCCAAAAACATTCAGTACTTC.

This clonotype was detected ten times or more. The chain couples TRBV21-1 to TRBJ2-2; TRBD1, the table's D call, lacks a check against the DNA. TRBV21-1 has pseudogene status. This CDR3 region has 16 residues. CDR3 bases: TGTGCCAGCAGCAAAGCGGCGACAGGGCTCACCGGGGAGCTGTTTTTT. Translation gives CASSKAATGLTGELFF.

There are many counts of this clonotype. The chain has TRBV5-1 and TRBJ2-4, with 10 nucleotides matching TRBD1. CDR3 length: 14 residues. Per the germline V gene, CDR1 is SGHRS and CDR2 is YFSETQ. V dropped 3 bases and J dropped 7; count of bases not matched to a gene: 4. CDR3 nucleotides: TGCGCCAGCAGCTCGGGACAGGGGTTGAACATTCAGTACTTC. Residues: CASSSGQGLNIQYF.

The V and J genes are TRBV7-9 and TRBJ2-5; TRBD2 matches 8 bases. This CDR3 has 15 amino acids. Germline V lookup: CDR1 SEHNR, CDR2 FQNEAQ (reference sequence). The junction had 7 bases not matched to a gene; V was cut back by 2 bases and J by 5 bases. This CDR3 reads CASSLSAGGFETQYF. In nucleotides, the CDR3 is TGTGCCAGCAGCTTATCGGCGGGGGGATTTGAGACCCAGTACTTC.

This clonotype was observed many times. The CDR3 DNA sequence: TGCAGTGCTAGCGGGGGATTTGGGTCCTACAATGAGCAGTTCTTC. Amino acid sequence: CSASGGFGSYNEQFF. The V call is TRBV20-1, the J call TRBJ2-1, with a weak D call TRBD2 (6 bases). CDR1 and CDR2 (germline): DFQATT, SNEGSKA (reference sequence). This CDR3 has 15 residues. Trimming took 3 bases from V and 1 from J, leaving 13 bases between them.

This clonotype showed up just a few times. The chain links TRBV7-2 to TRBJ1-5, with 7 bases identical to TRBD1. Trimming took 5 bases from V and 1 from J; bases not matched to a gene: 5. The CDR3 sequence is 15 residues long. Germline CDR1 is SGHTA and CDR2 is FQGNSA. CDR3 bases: TGTGCCAGCAGCCTCCGACAGGGAAGCAATCAGCCCCAGCATTTT. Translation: CASSLRQGSNQPQHF.

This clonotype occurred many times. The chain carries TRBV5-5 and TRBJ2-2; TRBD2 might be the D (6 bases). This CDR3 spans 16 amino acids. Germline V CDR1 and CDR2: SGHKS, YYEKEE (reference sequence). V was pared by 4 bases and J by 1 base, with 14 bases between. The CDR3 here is CASSTHGGLNTGELFF. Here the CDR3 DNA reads TGTGCCAGCAGCACACACGGGGGTCTGAACACCGGGGAGCTGTTTTTT.

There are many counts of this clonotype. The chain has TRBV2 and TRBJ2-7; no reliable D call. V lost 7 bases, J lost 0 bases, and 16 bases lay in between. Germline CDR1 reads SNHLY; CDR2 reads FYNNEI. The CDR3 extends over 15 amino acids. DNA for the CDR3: TGTGCCAGCAATGTCGGCTTCCTAAGCTCCTACGAGCAGTACTTC. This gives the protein CASNVGFLSSYEQYF.

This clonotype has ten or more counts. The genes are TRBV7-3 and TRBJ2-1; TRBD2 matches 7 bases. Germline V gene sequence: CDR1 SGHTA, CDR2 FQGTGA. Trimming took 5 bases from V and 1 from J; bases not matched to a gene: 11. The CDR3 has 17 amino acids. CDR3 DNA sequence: TGTGCCAGCAGCCCGTTAAATAGCGGGTCGTCCTACAATGAGCAGTTCTTC. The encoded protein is CASSPLNSGSSYNEQFF.

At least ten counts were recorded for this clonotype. CDR3 sequence (DNA): TGTGCCAGCACCGTAGCGGGCTCCTACAATGAGCAGTTCTTC. Its translation is CASTVAGSYNEQFF. This chain joins TRBV7-2 and TRBJ2-1, with 7 bases fitting TRBD2. Germline trimming cut 7 bases from V and 0 bases from J; bases unmatched to any gene: 3. The CDR3 is made up of 14 amino acids. Germline CDR1 SGHTA, CDR2 FQGNSA.

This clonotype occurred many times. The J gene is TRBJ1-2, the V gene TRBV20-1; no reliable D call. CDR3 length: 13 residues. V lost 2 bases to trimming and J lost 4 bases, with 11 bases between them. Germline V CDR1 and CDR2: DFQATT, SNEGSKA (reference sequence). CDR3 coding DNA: TGCAGTGCTAGAAGAGATCCCCTCTATGGCTACACCTTC. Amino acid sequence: CSARRDPLYGYTF.

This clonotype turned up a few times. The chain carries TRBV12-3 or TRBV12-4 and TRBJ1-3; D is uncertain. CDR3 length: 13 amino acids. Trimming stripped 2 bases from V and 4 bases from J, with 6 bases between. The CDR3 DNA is TGTGCCAGCAGTTTAAACCTAGGAAACACCATATATTTT. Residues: CASSLNLGNTIYF.

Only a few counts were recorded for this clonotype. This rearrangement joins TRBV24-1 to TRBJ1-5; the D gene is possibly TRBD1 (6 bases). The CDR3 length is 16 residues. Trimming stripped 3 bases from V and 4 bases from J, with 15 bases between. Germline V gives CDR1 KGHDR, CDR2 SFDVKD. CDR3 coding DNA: TGTGCCACCAGTGATCCCAAAGGGACACTTAATCAGCCCCAGCATTTT. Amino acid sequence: CATSDPKGTLNQPQHF.

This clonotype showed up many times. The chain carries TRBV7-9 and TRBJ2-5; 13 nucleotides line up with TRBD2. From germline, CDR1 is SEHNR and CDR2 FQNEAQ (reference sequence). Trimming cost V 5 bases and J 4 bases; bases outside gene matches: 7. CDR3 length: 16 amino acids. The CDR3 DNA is TGTGCCAGCAGCCGAGGACTAGCGGGAGTGTCAGAGACCCAGTACTTC. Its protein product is CASSRGLAGVSETQYF.